The clone carrying this T cell receptor (beta chain) was detected many times. Its specificity is unknown. The data belong to a study of T-cell memory formation after mild COVID-19. Study overall: Each donor largely had its own TCR clusters. Study outcomes and limitations: A second wave of clones peaked on day 37, and their SARS-CoV-2 specificity went unconfirmed. Later expanders leaned CD4+, whereas day 15 to 85 contracting clones were balanced CD4/CD8.

TCRdb reprocessed the 5' RACE reads with MiXCR, giving one entry per CDR3 protein. The sample has under 600,000 distinct CDR3 sequences, approximately 21% seen once; the top ten hold 8.4%. V gave up 3 bases and J gave up 4 bases, with 12 bases separating them. The V gene's germline CDR1 is GTSNPN and CDR2 SVGIG (reference sequence). CDR3 length equals 13 residues. The chain joins TRBV30 to TRBJ1-2; D is unresolved. Material for sequencing was PBMCs or a T cell subset sorted from them (not recorded which). This TCR was recovered from an adult woman who had mild COVID-19 (a few samples of this study predate the infection). Cell type and time point are not known. The CDR3: CAWSPGWGYGYTF. The CDR3 DNA is TGTGCCTGGAGCCCGGGCTGGGGCTATGGCTACACCTTC.